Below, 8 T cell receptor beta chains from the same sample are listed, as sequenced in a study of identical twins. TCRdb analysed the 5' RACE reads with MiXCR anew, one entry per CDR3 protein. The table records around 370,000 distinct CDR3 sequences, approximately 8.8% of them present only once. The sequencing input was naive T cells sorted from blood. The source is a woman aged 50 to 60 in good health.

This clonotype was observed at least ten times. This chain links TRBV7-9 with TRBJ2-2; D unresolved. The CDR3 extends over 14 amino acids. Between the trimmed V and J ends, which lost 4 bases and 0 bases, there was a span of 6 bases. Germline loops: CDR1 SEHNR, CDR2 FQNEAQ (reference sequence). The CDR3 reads CASSSSANTGELFF. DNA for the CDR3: TGTGCCAGCAGCTCTTCCGCGAACACCGGGGAGCTGTTTTTT.

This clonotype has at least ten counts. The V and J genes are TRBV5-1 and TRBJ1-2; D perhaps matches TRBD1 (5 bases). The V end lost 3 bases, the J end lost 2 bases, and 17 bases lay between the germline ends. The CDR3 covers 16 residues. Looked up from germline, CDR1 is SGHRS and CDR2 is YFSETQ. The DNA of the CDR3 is TGCGCCAGCAGCTCAACAGGTGCCGAACGAAACTATGGCTACACCTTC. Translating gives CASSSTGAERNYGYTF.

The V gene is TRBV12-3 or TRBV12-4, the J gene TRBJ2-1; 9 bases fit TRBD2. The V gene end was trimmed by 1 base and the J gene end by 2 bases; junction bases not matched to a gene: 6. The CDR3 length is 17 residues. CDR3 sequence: CASSLEASGITYNEQFF. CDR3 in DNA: TGTGCCAGCAGTTTAGAGGCTAGCGGGATAACCTACAATGAGCAGTTCTTC.

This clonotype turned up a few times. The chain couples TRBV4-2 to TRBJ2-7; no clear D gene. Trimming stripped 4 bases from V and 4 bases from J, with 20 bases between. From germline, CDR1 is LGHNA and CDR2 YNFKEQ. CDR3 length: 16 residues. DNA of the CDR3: TGTGCCAGCAGCCCCCTCCATAGCACGGCGACTTACGAGCAGTACTTC. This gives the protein CASSPLHSTATYEQYF.

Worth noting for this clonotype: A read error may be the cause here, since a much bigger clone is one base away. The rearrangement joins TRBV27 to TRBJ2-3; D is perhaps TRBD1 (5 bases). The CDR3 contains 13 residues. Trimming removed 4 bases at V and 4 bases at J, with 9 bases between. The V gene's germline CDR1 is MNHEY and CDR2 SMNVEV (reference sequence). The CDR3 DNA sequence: TGTGCCAGCAGTTCAGGGTCCCCAGATACGCAGTATTTT. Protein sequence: CASSSGSPDTQYF.

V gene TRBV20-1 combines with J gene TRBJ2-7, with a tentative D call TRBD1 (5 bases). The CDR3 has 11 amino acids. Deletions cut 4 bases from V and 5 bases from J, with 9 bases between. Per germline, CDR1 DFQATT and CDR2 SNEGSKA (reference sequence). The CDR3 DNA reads TGCAGTGCTACAGGGTCCCACGAGCAGTACGTC. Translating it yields CSATGSHEQYV.

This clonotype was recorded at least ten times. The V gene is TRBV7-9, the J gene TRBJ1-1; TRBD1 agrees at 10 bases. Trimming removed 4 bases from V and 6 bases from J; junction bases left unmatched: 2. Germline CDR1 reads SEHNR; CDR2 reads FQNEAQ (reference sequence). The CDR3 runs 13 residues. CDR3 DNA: TGTGCCAGCAGCTATGGACAGGGGGCTGAAGCTTTCTTT. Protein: CASSYGQGAEAFF.

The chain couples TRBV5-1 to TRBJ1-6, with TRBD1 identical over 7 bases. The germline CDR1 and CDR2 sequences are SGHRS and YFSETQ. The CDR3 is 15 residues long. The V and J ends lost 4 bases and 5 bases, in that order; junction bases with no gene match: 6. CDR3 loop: CASSRRQGDNSPLHF. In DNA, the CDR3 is TGCGCCAGCAGCAGGAGACAGGGAGATAATTCACCCCTCCACTTT.